One sample yielded the 23 T cell receptor beta chains listed below, sequenced in a study of regulatory T cells in long-lasting Graves disease. The sample's time point: persistent/refractory GD, antithyroid drugs over 5 years with positive TRAb. The TCR library was made from RNA that had been extracted from PBMCs in TRIzol. Investigators prepared the TCR beta libraries by applying iRepertoire HTBI primers and Arm-PCR of CDR3 regions. Each CDR3 protein is one row after TCRdb ran MiXCR on the multiplex PCR reads. The table includes about 430,000 distinct CDR3 sequences, around 20% detected once. Here the sequenced sample was peripheral blood mononuclear cells (PBMCs), taken when the disease was refractory, from a patient treated with antithyroid drugs. The receptors here all came from a female donor with Graves disease.

V and J are TRBV13 and TRBJ2-1; 8 nucleotides match TRBD2. Germline V gives CDR1 PRHDT, CDR2 FYEKMQ (reference sequence). The junction had 15 bases not matched to a gene; V was cut back by 5 bases and J by 6 bases. This CDR3 is 17 amino acids long. The CDR3 sequence is CASSLPDLGLAVNEQFF. DNA for the CDR3: TGTGCCAGCAGCCTTCCTGACCTAGGACTAGCTGTCAATGAGCAGTTCTTC.

This chain links TRBV18 with TRBJ1-6; D call uncertain. Deletions cut 1 base from V and 0 bases from J, with 4 bases between. CDR1 is KGHSH, CDR2 LQKENI, per germline. The length of the CDR3 is 15 residues. CDR3 coding DNA: TGTGCCAGCTCACCACAGAGCTCCTATAATTCACCCCTCCACTTT. It encodes CASSPQSSYNSPLHF.

This clonotype was observed many times. The chain links TRBV28 to TRBJ2-7; D unresolved. Per germline, CDR1 MDHEN and CDR2 SYDVKM. The germline V and J ends were trimmed by 2 bases and 3 bases, with 17 bases remaining between them. The CDR3 loop spans 16 amino acids. CDR3 sequence: CASSLSPGFGIYEQYF. DNA for the CDR3: TGTGCCAGCAGTTTAAGCCCAGGATTCGGAATCTACGAGCAGTACTTC.

The J gene is TRBJ2-3, the V gene TRBV28; D is ambiguous. The CDR3 has 15 amino acids. CDR1 and CDR2 from the germline V gene are MDHEN and SYDVKM. Trimming stripped 2 bases from V and 2 bases from J, with 11 bases between. The CDR3 bases are TGTGCCAGCAGTTTACCTGAGGTGCTCACAGATACGCAGTATTTT. Protein sequence: CASSLPEVLTDTQYF.

This clonotype was counted at least ten times. The chain combines TRBV5-1 with TRBJ1-1; unclear D gene. CDR1 SGHRS and CDR2 YFSETQ come from the germline V gene. Trimming took off 3 bases at V and 7 bases at J, with 13 bases between the two ends. The CDR3 contains 13 residues. The CDR3 DNA reads TGCGCCAGCAGCTCGCGTTCGGGTGGTGAAGCTTTCTTT. Amino acids: CASSSRSGGEAFF. Full variable domain (outside the CDR3, taken from reference TRBV5-1 and TRBJ1-1): KAGVTQTPRYLIKTRGQQVTLSCSPISGHRSVSWYQQTPGQGLQFLFEYFSETQRNKGNFPGRFSGRQFSNSRSEMNVSTLELGDSALYLCASSSRSGGEAFFGQGTRLTVV.

This clonotype was found many times. The gene calls are TRBV12-3 or TRBV12-4 and TRBJ2-5, with 7 bases identical to TRBD2. V lost 5 bases and J lost 5; bases outside the gene matches: 2. The CDR3 contains 12 residues. The CDR3 loop is CASSRGDETQYF. The CDR3 DNA reads as TGTGCCAGCAGTCGGGGGGACGAGACCCAGTACTTC.

DNA of the CDR3: TGTGCCAGCAGTGGTGGTAGAGGGAGGAACTACGAGCAGTACTTC. Its translation is CASSGGRGRNYEQYF. The chain uses TRBV28 and TRBJ2-7; D might be TRBD2 (6 bases). The CDR3 is 15 residues long. The germline CDR1 and CDR2 sequences are MDHEN and SYDVKM. Trimming took 5 bases from V and 3 from J, leaving 17 bases between them. Variable domain in full (rest from reference TRBV28 and TRBJ2-7): DVKVTQSSRYLVKRTGEKVFLECVQDMDHENMFWYRQDPGLGLRLIYFSYDVKMKEKGDIPEGYSVSREKKERFSLILESASTNQTSMYLCASSGGRGRNYEQYFGPGTRLTVT.

The chain joins TRBV3-1 to TRBJ2-7; the D gene is possibly TRBD2 (6 bases). V was cut by 5 bases and J by 9 bases, with 23 bases left in between. The CDR3 has 15 amino acids. CDR1 and CDR2 from the germline V gene are LGHDT and YNNKEL (reference sequence). The CDR3 region has the DNA TGTGCCAGCAGCTCAGAATGGGACTTCCCATGGGGGCAGTACTTC. Protein: CASSSEWDFPWGQYF.

This clonotype appeared many times. The J gene is TRBJ2-1, the V gene TRBV12-3 or TRBV12-4, with 8 bases lining up with TRBD2. The ends lost 0 bases at V and 6 bases at J; junction bases unmatched: 10. CDR3 size: 17 residues. CDR3 residues: CASSLAMGAGGGNEQFF. As DNA, the CDR3 is TGTGCCAGCAGTTTAGCGATGGGTGCGGGAGGCGGCAATGAGCAGTTCTTC.

This clonotype was found many times. J is TRBJ2-7 and V is TRBV7-2, with D possibly being TRBD2 (6 bases). V was clipped by 5 bases and J by 4 bases, with 15 bases between them. From germline, CDR1 is SGHTA and CDR2 FQGNSA. This CDR3 region has 14 residues. CDR3 region: CASSTRDWTYEQYF. The CDR3 nucleotides read TGTGCCAGCAGCACCCGGGACTGGACTTACGAGCAGTACTTC.

The genes are TRBV20-1 and TRBJ1-4; perhaps TRBD1 as D (5 bases). Looked up from germline, CDR1 is DFQATT and CDR2 is SNEGSKA (reference sequence). The ends were cut back, 3 bases at V and 0 bases at J, with 8 bases in the middle. The CDR3 has 14 residues. CDR3 loop: CSASWGPTNEKLFF. The CDR3 region has the DNA TGCAGTGCTAGCTGGGGCCCAACTAATGAAAAACTGTTTTTT.

This clonotype was detected only a few times. The V and J genes are TRBV5-6 and TRBJ2-1, with D perhaps matching TRBD1 (5 bases). V lost 4 bases to trimming and J lost 8 bases, with 16 bases between them. This CDR3 spans 14 amino acids. Per the germline V gene, CDR1 is SGHDT and CDR2 is YYEEEE. The CDR3 DNA follows: TGTGCCAGCAGCCTCTTGACAGCAGGCGATGAGCAGTTCTTC. This codes for CASSLLTAGDEQFF.

This clonotype occurred once. The rearrangement joins TRBV25-1 to TRBJ1-2; no clear D gene. The V gene lost 4 bases and the J gene lost 10 bases, with 10 bases spanning the gap. Germline values: CDR1 MGHDK, CDR2 SYGVNS. The CDR3 contains 11 residues. The CDR3: CASSVKDLYTF. The DNA of the CDR3 is TGTGCCAGCAGTGTGAAGGACCTCTACACCTTC.

In its sample, this clonotype was seen many times. This chain links TRBV12-3 or TRBV12-4 with TRBJ2-2; weak D call: TRBD1 (7 bases). The CDR3 contains 16 residues. V was shortened by 4 bases and J by 0 bases, with 12 bases between the two germline ends. The CDR3 sequence: CASSSGGGANTGELFF. CDR3 nucleotide sequence: TGTGCCAGCAGTTCAGGAGGGGGCGCGAACACCGGGGAGCTGTTTTTT.

There are many counts of this clonotype. The V and J genes are TRBV28 and TRBJ2-5; D ambiguous. The germline CDR1 and CDR2 sequences are MDHEN and SYDVKM. The ends were cut back, 2 bases at V and 5 bases at J, with 6 bases in the middle. This CDR3 is 12 amino acids long. This chain's CDR3 is CASSLKGETQYF. Written as DNA, the CDR3 is TGTGCCAGCAGTTTAAAAGGGGAGACCCAGTACTTC.

V and J are TRBV28 and TRBJ1-1; the D gene is possibly TRBD1 (6 bases). The CDR3 covers 14 residues. The germline V and J ends were trimmed by 5 bases and 4 bases, with 14 bases remaining between them. CDR1 is MDHEN, CDR2 SYDVKM, per germline. The CDR3 protein is CASSPPDRTTEAFF. The CDR3 coding sequence is TGTGCCAGCAGTCCCCCCGACAGGACCACTGAAGCTTTCTTT.

The rearrangement joins TRBV2 to TRBJ2-1; D call uncertain. Germline CDR1 is SNHLY and CDR2 is FYNNEI. Trimming cost V 6 bases and J 2 bases, with 11 bases left between them. The CDR3 totals 14 residues. The CDR3 loop is CASRIRGAYNEQFF. CDR3 in DNA: TGTGCCAGCAGGATTCGAGGAGCCTACAATGAGCAGTTCTTC.

As for this clonotype: This clone may be a read error of a much larger clone one base away. The rearrangement uses TRBV27 and TRBJ2-7; 7 bases agree with TRBD2. This CDR3 spans 17 amino acids. The germline gives CDR1 MNHEY, CDR2 SMNVEV (reference sequence). After removal of 2 bases from V and 2 bases from J, the junction contained 12 bases not matched to a gene. The CDR3 sequence is CASSLVAVRGVAYEQYF. CDR3 DNA: TGTGCCAGCAGTTTAGTGGCAGTACGGGGGGTGGCCTACGAGCAGTACTTC.

In regard to this clonotype: Likely a read error: the CDR3 ends without its conserved phenylalanine or tryptophan. The J gene is TRBJ2-7, the V gene TRBV7-9; 10 bases fit TRBD1. The CDR3 runs to 15 residues. Germline-derived CDR1 and CDR2 are SEHNR and FQNEAQ (reference sequence). J lost 7 bases, V lost 1 base, and 7 bases had no gene match. The CDR3 nucleotides are TGTGCCAGCAGCTTAGGAGTGACAGGGGGCCAGGAGCAGTACCTC. Encoded protein: CASSLGVTGGQEQYL.

This clonotype was detected many times. The genes are TRBV15 and TRBJ1-5; no reliable D call. The germline gives CDR1 LNHNV, CDR2 YYDKDF (reference sequence). V was cut by 3 bases and J by 3 bases, with 9 bases left in between. CDR3 size: 14 residues. CDR3 coding DNA: TGTGCCACCAGCAGTTCAGGTTACAATCAGCCCCAGCATTTT. Its translation: CATSSSGYNQPQHF.

This clonotype was recorded at least ten times. In nucleotides, the CDR3 is TGTGCCAGCAGTTACGGGACTAGTTCCTACGAGCAGTACTTC. Protein: CASSYGTSSYEQYF. The chain is built from TRBV6-9 and TRBJ2-7; TRBD2 matches 8 bases. Germline-derived CDR1 and CDR2 are MNHGY and SVAAGI. The CDR3 has 14 amino acids. The V segment lost 3 bases and the J segment 1 base; nucleotides outside the gene matches: 2.

This clonotype was picked up many times. As DNA, the CDR3 is TGTGCCAGCAGAGTTTCATCGGGGGCCGCTTTCTTT. Residues: CASRVSSGAAFF. This sequence joins TRBV28 and TRBJ1-1, with a weak D call TRBD1 (6 bases). CDR3 length: 12 residues. Germline V lookup: CDR1 MDHEN, CDR2 SYDVKM. Trimming stripped 6 bases from V and 11 bases from J, with 16 bases between.

This chain links TRBV19 with TRBJ1-5; D perhaps matches TRBD1 (6 bases). V was shortened by 6 bases and J by 7 bases, with 16 bases between the two germline ends. This CDR3 region has 14 residues. Germline lookup yields CDR1 LNHDA and CDR2 SQIVND (reference sequence). The CDR3 sequence: CASRNPQGGQPQHF. CDR3 coding DNA: TGTGCCAGTAGGAATCCACAGGGCGGACAGCCCCAGCATTTT.